This entry lists 20 T cell receptor beta chains sequenced from one sample in a study of blood T cell repertoires in COVID-19. Clones were read by immunoSEQ multiplex PCR, and TCRdb kept only the in-frame ones, dropping some. The data contain 150,000 or so clones, around 88% of them singletons. Specimen: PBMCs or T cells enriched from blood (not recorded which). All receptors come from a woman aged 45-59 years in a cohort exposed to, infected with or recovered from COVID-19 (not recorded which).

This clone was detected once. This sample includes further DNA sequences coding for the same CDR3. V and J are TRBV28 and TRBJ1-6, with 7 nucleotides matching TRBD1. Trimming cost V 2 bases and J 8 bases; bases outside gene matches: 3. The CDR3 runs to 14 residues. Germline V gene sequence: CDR1 MDHEN, CDR2 SYDVKM. CDR3 amino acids: CASSLEGAHSPLHF. The CDR3 DNA follows: TGTGCCAGCAGTTTAGAGGGGGCGCATTCACCCCTCCACTTT.

As concerns this clone: Distinct nucleotide sequences in the sample also encode this CDR3. The chain employs TRBV18 and TRBJ2-2; no reliable D call. The germline gives CDR1 KGHSH, CDR2 LQKENI. V was trimmed by 2 bases and J by 1 base, leaving 5 bases between them. The CDR3 has 14 amino acids. The CDR3 DNA is TGTGCCAGCTCACCAGCAGGGAACACCGGGGAGCTGTTTTTT. Its protein is CASSPAGNTGELFF.

This chain links TRBV15 with TRBJ1-4, with 7 bases lining up with TRBD1. CDR3 length: 15 amino acids. The V and J ends lost 0 bases and 3 bases, in that order; junction bases with no gene match: 1. The V gene's germline CDR1 is LNHNV and CDR2 YYDKDF (reference sequence). CDR3 in DNA: TGTGCCACCAGCAGAGAGACAGGGTCTAATGAAAAACTGTTTTTT. This encodes CATSRETGSNEKLFF.

The gene calls are TRBV29-1 and TRBJ1-2; TRBD1 might be the D (5 bases). Trimming removed 4 bases from V and 3 bases from J, with 6 bases in between. Germline V gene data show CDR1 as SQVTM and CDR2 as ANQGSEA. The CDR3 spans 11 residues. The CDR3 nucleotides read TGCAGCGTTGTAGGGGACTATGGCTACACCTTC. This codes for CSVVGDYGYTF.

This clone was seen only a few times. The rearrangement joins TRBV19 to TRBJ1-1; D is uncertain. V was shortened by 5 bases and J by 3 bases, with 13 bases between the two germline ends. The CDR3 is made up of 14 amino acids. CDR1 and CDR2 (germline): LNHDA, SQIVND (reference sequence). Here the CDR3 reads CASSVPGVYTEAFF. The CDR3 nucleotides are TGTGCCAGTAGTGTCCCCGGGGTATACACTGAAGCTTTCTTT.

The V gene is TRBV9, the J gene TRBJ2-5; D is unresolved. V lost 0 bases and J lost 4, with 13 bases in between. Germline lookup yields CDR1 SGDLS and CDR2 YYNGEE. The CDR3 contains 15 residues. The CDR3 reads CASSVATAPGETQYF. The CDR3 coding sequence is TGTGCCAGCAGCGTAGCTACGGCCCCAGGAGAGACCCAGTACTTC.

This clone was counted between two and nine times. V usage is TRBV7-3 and J usage is TRBJ1-2; D is unresolved. V was trimmed by 3 bases and J by 1 base, leaving 12 bases between them. This CDR3 has 15 amino acids. Germline V lookup: CDR1 SGHTA, CDR2 FQGTGA. Here the CDR3 DNA reads TGTGCCAGCAGCTTGCACCCGTCGGGTAACTATGGCTACACCTTC. Protein product: CASSLHPSGNYGYTF.

The CDR3 loop is CASSLFATGTGNTIYF. CDR3 coding DNA: TGTGCCAGCAGTTTATTTGCGACAGGGACTGGAAACACCATATATTTT. The rearrangement links TRBV28 to TRBJ1-3, with TRBD1 matching over 7 bases. This CDR3 is 16 amino acids long. Germline V gene lookup returns CDR1 MDHEN and CDR2 SYDVKM. J gave up 2 bases and V 1 base, and 5 bases lay outside the gene matches.

This chain uses TRBV5-1 with TRBJ2-7; no reliable D call. The V gene lost 4 bases and the J gene lost 6 bases, with 14 bases spanning the gap. The CDR3 is made up of 13 amino acids. Germline V CDR1 and CDR2: SGHRS, YFSETQ. The CDR3: CASSPESSGEQYF. As DNA, the CDR3 is TGCGCCAGCAGCCCCGAGAGTTCGGGCGAGCAGTACTTC.

The V gene is TRBV5-4, the J gene TRBJ2-7, with TRBD2 as a possible D gene (5 bases). V dropped 6 bases and J dropped 1 base, with 20 bases sitting between them. CDR1 is SGHNT and CDR2 is YYREEE in the germline V gene (reference sequence). The CDR3 length is 16 residues. Written as DNA, the CDR3 is TGTGCCAGCACCCTGAAGAACCGGGGTAGGTCCTACGAGCAGTACTTC. Protein product: CASTLKNRGRSYEQYF.

This chain connects TRBV30 to TRBJ2-5; D is perhaps TRBD1 (6 bases). V was pared by 3 bases and J by 0 bases, with 8 bases between. CDR1 is GTSNPN and CDR2 is SVGIG in the germline V gene (reference sequence). The CDR3 has 13 amino acids. The CDR3 loop reads CAWRGDNQETQYF. CDR3 DNA: TGTGCCTGGAGGGGGGACAACCAAGAGACCCAGTACTTC.

V and J are TRBV28 and TRBJ1-2; tentative D call: TRBD1 (5 bases). Deletions cut 7 bases from V and 4 bases from J, with 10 bases between. CDR1 is MDHEN, CDR2 SYDVKM, per germline. This CDR3 has 12 residues. CDR3 region: CASMVRAYGYTF. DNA of the CDR3: TGTGCCAGCATGGTCAGGGCCTATGGCTACACCTTC.

The chain links TRBV15 to TRBJ2-7; 7 bases match TRBD2. Germline V CDR1 and CDR2: LNHNV, YYDKDF (reference sequence). The trim removed 0 bases at V and 5 bases at J, leaving 7 bases unmatched. The CDR3 is 15 amino acids. CDR3 amino acids: CATSREFGGIHEQYF. The CDR3 DNA sequence: TGTGCCACCAGCAGAGAGTTCGGGGGGATCCACGAGCAGTACTTC.

This clone appeared once. V is TRBV5-8 and J is TRBJ2-1; 11 nucleotides line up with TRBD2. Germline V gives CDR1 SGHTS, CDR2 YDEGEE. The J segment lost 9 bases and the V segment lost 1 base, leaving 3 bases of the junction unmatched. The CDR3 covers 14 residues. The CDR3, as DNA: TGTGCCAGCAGCTTGAGCCTAGCGGGAGGTGAGCAGTTCTTC. It encodes CASSLSLAGGEQFF.

The rearrangement uses TRBV14 and TRBJ2-1; D possibly corresponds to TRBD1 (5 bases). The CDR3 loop spans 14 amino acids. CDR1 and CDR2 from the germline V gene are SGHDN and FVKESK. V was shortened by 5 bases and J by 2 bases, with 10 bases between the two germline ends. The CDR3 sequence is CASSRGLAYNEQFF. The DNA of the CDR3 is TGTGCCAGCAGCAGGGGTCTAGCCTACAATGAGCAGTTCTTC.

The rearrangement joins TRBV3-1 (or the pseudogene TRBV3-2) to TRBJ2-5, with 7 bases fitting TRBD2. The CDR3 length is 14 residues. With 3 bases clipped from V and 5 bases from J, the junction kept 6 bases outside the gene matches. Germline CDR1 is LGHDT and CDR2 is YNNKEL (reference sequence). The CDR3 reads CASSQTAGDETQYF. CDR3 in DNA: TGTGCCAGCAGCCAGACCGCGGGGGACGAGACCCAGTACTTC.

The chain links TRBV2 to TRBJ2-3, with TRBD2 matching over 14 bases. V lost 3 bases to trimming and J lost 1 base; unmatched junction nucleotides: 6. Per germline, CDR1 SNHLY and CDR2 FYNNEI. This CDR3 contains 18 residues. The CDR3 nucleotides read TGTGCCAGCAGTGACTGGACTAGCGGGGGGACCCGCACAGATACGCAGTATTTT. It codes for CASSDWTSGGTRTDTQYF.

The rearrangement uses TRBV20-1 and TRBJ1-6, with a weak D call TRBD1 (5 bases). The germline CDR1 and CDR2 sequences are DFQATT and SNEGSKA (reference sequence). Trimming cost V 3 bases and J 11 bases, with 20 bases left between them. This CDR3 is 15 amino acids long. Here the CDR3 reads CSASHGRGRHPPLHF. CDR3 nucleotides: TGCAGTGCTAGTCATGGGAGGGGCCGACATCCACCCCTCCACTTT.

The chain carries TRBV7-8 and TRBJ2-7; D perhaps matches TRBD1 (6 bases). The CDR3 covers 13 residues. Between the trimmed V and J ends, which lost 7 bases and 6 bases, there was a span of 16 bases. Looked up from germline, CDR1 is SGHVS and CDR2 is FQNEAQ. The CDR3 sequence: CASTFPGASEQYF. CDR3 coding DNA: TGTGCCAGCACCTTTCCAGGGGCGTCCGAGCAGTACTTC. Looking up the rest from reference TRBV7-8 and TRBJ2-7 gives the full variable domain: GAGVSQSPRYKVAKRGQDVALRCDPISGHVSLFWYQQALGQGPEFLTYFQNEAQLDKSGLPSDRFFAERPEGSVSTLKIQRTQQEDSAVYLCASTFPGASEQYFGPGTRLTVT.

The chain is built from TRBV2 and TRBJ1-6; 8 nucleotides line up with TRBD1. Germline V gives CDR1 SNHLY, CDR2 FYNNEI. Trimming removed 5 bases from V and 6 bases from J; junction bases left unmatched: 9. The CDR3 has 16 residues. CDR3 amino acids: CASSYGTGFGNSPLHF. CDR3 bases: TGTGCCAGCAGTTACGGGACAGGTTTTGGTAATTCACCCCTCCACTTT. The variable domain in full, completed from reference TRBV2 and TRBJ1-6, reads EPEVTQTPSHQVTQMGQEVILRCVPISNHLYFYWYRQILGQKVEFLVSFYNNEISEKSEIFDDQFSVERPDGSNFTLKIRSTKLEDSAMYFCASSYGTGFGNSPLHFGNGTRLTVT.